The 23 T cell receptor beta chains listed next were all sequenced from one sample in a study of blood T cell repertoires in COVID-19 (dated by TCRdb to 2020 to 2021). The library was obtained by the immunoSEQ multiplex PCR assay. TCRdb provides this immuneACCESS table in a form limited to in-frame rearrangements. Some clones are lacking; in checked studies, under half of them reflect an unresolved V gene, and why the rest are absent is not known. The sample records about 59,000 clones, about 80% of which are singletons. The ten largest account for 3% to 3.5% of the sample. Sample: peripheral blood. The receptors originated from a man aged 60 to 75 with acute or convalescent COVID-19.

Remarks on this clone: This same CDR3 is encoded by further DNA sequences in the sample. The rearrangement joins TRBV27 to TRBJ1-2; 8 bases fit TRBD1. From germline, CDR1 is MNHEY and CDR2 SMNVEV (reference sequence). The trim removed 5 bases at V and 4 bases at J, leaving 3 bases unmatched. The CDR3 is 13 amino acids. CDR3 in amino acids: CASSPGTGYGYTF. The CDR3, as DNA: TGTGCCAGCAGTCCCGGGACAGGCTATGGCTACACCTTC.

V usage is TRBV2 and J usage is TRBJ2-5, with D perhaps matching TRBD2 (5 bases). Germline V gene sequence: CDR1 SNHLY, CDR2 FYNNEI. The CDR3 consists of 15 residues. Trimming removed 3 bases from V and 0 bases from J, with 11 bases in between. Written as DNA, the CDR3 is TGTGCCAGCAGTGACAGTGAGGGCAACCAAGAGACCCAGTACTTC. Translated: CASSDSEGNQETQYF.

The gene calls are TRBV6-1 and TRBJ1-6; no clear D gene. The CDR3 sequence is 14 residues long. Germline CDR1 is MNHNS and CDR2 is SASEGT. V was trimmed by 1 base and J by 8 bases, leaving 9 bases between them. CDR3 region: CASSEVPLYSPLHF. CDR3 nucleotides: TGTGCCAGCAGTGAAGTTCCTTTATATTCACCCCTCCACTTT.

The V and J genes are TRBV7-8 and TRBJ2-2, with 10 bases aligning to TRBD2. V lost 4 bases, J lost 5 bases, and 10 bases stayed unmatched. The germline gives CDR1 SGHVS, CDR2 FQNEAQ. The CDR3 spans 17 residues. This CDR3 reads CASSSPQREGRTGELFF. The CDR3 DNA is TGTGCCAGCAGCTCTCCCCAGCGGGAGGGCCGGACCGGGGAGCTGTTTTTT.

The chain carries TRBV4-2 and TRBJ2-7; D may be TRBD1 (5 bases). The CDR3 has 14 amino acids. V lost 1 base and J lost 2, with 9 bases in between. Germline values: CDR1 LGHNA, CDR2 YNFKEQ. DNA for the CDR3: TGTGCCAGCAGCCAAGTGGGGCTAGCCTACGAGCAGTACTTC. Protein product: CASSQVGLAYEQYF.

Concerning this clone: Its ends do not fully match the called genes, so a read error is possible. CDR3 protein: CASSLPNSPLHF. CDR3 coding DNA: TGTGCCAGCAGCCTTCCTAATTCGCCCCTCCACTTT. The chain employs TRBV11-2 and TRBJ1-6; D unclear. Germline CDR1 reads SGHAT; CDR2 reads FQNNGV. CDR3 size: 12 residues.

CDR3 amino acids: CASSLVGTGVSLAFF. In DNA, the CDR3 is TGTGCCAGCAGCTTAGTGGGGACAGGGGTTTCCTTAGCTTTCTTT. The chain employs TRBV7-2 and TRBJ1-1; 10 nucleotides align to TRBD1. This CDR3 is built from 15 residues. Germline assignment: CDR1 SGHTA and CDR2 FQGNSA. J was trimmed by 10 bases and V by 1 base; bases with no gene match: 9.

CDR3 residues: CSVESRDRGEDYGYTF. The CDR3 nucleotides are TGCAGCGTTGAATCGAGGGACAGGGGGGAGGACTATGGCTACACCTTC. The chain has TRBV29-1 and TRBJ1-2; 11 nucleotides agree with TRBD1. V was pared by 2 bases and J by 3 bases, with 8 bases of the junction left unmatched. CDR1 is SQVTM and CDR2 is ANQGSEA in the germline V gene. The CDR3 loop spans 16 amino acids.

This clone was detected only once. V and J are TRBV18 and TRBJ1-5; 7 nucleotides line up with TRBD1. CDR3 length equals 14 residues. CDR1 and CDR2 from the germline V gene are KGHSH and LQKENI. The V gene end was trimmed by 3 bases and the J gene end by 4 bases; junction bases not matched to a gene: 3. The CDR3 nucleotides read TGTGCCAGCTCACCGGGGACAGTTAATCAGCCCCAGCATTTT. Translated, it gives CASSPGTVNQPQHF.

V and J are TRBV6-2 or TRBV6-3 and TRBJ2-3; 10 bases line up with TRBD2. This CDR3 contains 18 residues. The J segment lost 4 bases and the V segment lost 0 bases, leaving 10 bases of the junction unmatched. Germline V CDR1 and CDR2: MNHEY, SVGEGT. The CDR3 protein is CASSYSSRLAGAPDTQYF. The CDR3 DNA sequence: TGTGCCAGCAGTTACTCGAGTAGGCTAGCGGGAGCCCCAGATACGCAGTATTTT.

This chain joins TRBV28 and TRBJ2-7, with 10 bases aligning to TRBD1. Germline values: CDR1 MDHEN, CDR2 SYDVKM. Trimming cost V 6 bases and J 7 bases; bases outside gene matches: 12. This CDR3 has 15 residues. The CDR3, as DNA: TGTGCCAGCAGCGTCCGGGACAGGGGTTCGGGAGAGCAGTACTTC. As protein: CASSVRDRGSGEQYF.

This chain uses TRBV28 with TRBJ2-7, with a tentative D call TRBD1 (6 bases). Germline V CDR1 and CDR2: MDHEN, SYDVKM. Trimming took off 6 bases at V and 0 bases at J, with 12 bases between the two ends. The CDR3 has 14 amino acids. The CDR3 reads CASSVGGDSYEQYF. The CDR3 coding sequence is TGTGCCAGCAGCGTTGGGGGCGACTCCTACGAGCAGTACTTC.

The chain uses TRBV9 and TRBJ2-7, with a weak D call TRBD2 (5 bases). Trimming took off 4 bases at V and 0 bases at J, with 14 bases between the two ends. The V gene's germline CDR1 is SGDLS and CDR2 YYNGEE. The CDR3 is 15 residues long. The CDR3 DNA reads TGTGCCAGCAGCCCCCCTGGGGAGCGCTCCTACGAGCAGTACTTC. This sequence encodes CASSPPGERSYEQYF.

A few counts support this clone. CDR3 sequence (DNA): TGTGCCACCAGTGGCCGACTAGCGGGAGGTTCTGACAATGAGCAGTTCTTC. Translating gives CATSGRLAGGSDNEQFF. The chain recombines TRBV24-1 with TRBJ2-1; 13 bases map to TRBD2. The CDR3 length is 17 residues. Germline V gene sequence: CDR1 KGHDR, CDR2 SFDVKD. J lost 5 bases, V lost 5 bases, and 8 bases had no gene match.

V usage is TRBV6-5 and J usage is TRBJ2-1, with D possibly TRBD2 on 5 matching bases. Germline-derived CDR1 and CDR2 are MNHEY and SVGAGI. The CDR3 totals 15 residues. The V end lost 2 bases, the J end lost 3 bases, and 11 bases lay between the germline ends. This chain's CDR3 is CASSYESGFYNEQFF. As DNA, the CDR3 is TGTGCCAGCAGTTACGAAAGCGGCTTCTACAATGAGCAGTTCTTC.

The CDR3 sequence: CASSLSSATDTQYF. The CDR3 DNA reads as TGTGCCAGCAGTTTATCCAGCGCCACAGATACGCAGTATTTT. The chain recombines TRBV27 with TRBJ2-3, with unresolved D. The CDR3 runs to 14 residues. Trimming pared 0 bases from V and 2 bases from J, leaving 6 bases between. In germline, CDR1 is MNHEY, CDR2 SMNVEV (reference sequence).

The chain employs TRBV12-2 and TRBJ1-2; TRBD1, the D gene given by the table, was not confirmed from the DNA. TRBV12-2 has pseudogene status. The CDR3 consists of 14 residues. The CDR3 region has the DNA TGTGCAAGTCGCCCCCAACACAGATCCTATGGCTACACCTTC. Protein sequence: CASRPQHRSYGYTF.

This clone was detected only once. This CDR3 is CSVEEASGSTDTQYF. DNA of the CDR3: TGCAGCGTTGAAGAGGCTAGCGGCAGCACAGATACGCAGTATTTT. This sequence joins TRBV29-1 and TRBJ2-3; TRBD2 agrees at 7 bases. The germline V gene encodes CDR1 SQVTM and CDR2 ANQGSEA. The CDR3 runs 15 residues. V lost 0 bases, J lost 0 bases, and 3 bases stayed unmatched.

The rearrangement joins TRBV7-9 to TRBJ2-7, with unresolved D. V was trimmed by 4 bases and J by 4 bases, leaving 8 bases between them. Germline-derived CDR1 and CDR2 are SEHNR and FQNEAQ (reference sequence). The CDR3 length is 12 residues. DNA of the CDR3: TGTGCCAGCAGCTCGAGAGGTTACGAGCAGTACTTC. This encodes CASSSRGYEQYF.

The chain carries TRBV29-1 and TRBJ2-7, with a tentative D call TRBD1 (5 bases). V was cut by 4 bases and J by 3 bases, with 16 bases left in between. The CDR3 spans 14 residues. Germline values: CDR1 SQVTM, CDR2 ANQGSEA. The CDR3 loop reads CSVGRSTESYEQYF. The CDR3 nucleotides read TGCAGCGTTGGAAGGTCGACAGAAAGCTACGAGCAGTACTTC.

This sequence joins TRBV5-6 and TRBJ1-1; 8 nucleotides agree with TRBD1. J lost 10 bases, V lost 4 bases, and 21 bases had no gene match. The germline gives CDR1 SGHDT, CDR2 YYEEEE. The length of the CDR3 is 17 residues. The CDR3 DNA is TGTGCCAGCAGCGCGAGCCGACAGGGGCTTTTTTCGGGGGGAGCTTTCTTT. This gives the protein CASSASRQGLFSGGAFF.

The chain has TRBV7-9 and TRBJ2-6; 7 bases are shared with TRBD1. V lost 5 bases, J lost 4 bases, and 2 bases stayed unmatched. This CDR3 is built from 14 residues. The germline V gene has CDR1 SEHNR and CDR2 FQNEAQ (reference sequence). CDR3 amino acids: CASSRGQGANVLTF. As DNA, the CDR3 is TGTGCCAGCAGCAGGGGACAGGGGGCCAACGTCCTGACTTTC.

In nucleotides, the CDR3 is TGTGCCAGCACCATTCGTACGGGAGGGGGGTATGGCTACACCTTC. Translating gives CASTIRTGGGYGYTF. V and J are TRBV28 and TRBJ1-2, with D possibly matching TRBD1 (6 bases). The germline CDR1 and CDR2 sequences are MDHEN and SYDVKM. Trimming pared 7 bases from V and 5 bases from J, leaving 20 bases between. The CDR3 is 15 amino acids.